Below are 3 T cell receptor beta chains sequenced from a single sample in a study of CD8+ T cells in alopecia areata (dated by TCRdb to between 2017 and 2018). Receptor amplification or capture employed the immunoSEQ multiplex PCR assay. RNA was extracted from all samples and reverse transcribed into cDNA, which served as template for TCR sequencing. Not all clones reach the TCRdb copy of this immuneACCESS table, which keeps in-frame sequences only. Checked studies attribute under half of the gap to unresolved V genes and leave the rest unexplained. The sample table lists 110,000 or so clones, roughly 50% of them with a count of one. 25% to 30% of the sample is in the top ten clones. Per the publication, the time point label means: more than 3 weeks on oral tofacitinib. The treatment or condition label, as the study defines it: oral pan-JAK inhibitor, 5-10 mg twice daily. Sequenced material: CD8+ T cells sorted from blood, taken at week 4, from a patient treated with tofacitinib. These TCRs come from a human donor with alopecia areata.

This sequence joins TRBV7-2 and TRBJ1-2; maybe TRBD1 (5 bases). Per germline, CDR1 SGHTA and CDR2 FQGNSA. Trimming took off 6 bases at V and 9 bases at J, with 17 bases between the two ends. The CDR3 loop spans 13 amino acids. CDR3 in amino acids: CASRPPGGESYTF. Written as DNA, the CDR3 is TGTGCCAGCAGGCCTCCGGGGGGGGAGAGCTACACCTTC. The whole variable domain, filled in from reference TRBV7-2 and TRBJ1-2, reads GAGVSQSPSNKVTEKGKDVELRCDPISGHTALYWYRQSLGQGLEFLIYFQGNSAPDKSGLPSDRFSAERTGGSVSTLTIQRTQQEDSAVYLCASRPPGGESYTFGSGTRLTVV.

V gene TRBV9 combines with J gene TRBJ1-2; tentative D call: TRBD1 (5 bases). Germline V gene lookup returns CDR1 SGDLS and CDR2 YYNGEE. CDR3 length: 16 amino acids. Deletions cut 0 bases from V and 6 bases from J, with 18 bases between. The CDR3 region is CASSVVKERGYNGYTF. CDR3 sequence (DNA): TGTGCCAGCAGCGTAGTCAAGGAACGGGGGTATAATGGCTACACCTTC.

The chain carries TRBV19 and TRBJ2-7, with 8 positions matching TRBD2. This CDR3 has 14 amino acids. Germline V gene lookup returns CDR1 LNHDA and CDR2 SQIVND (reference sequence). The trim removed 3 bases at V and 4 bases at J, leaving 5 bases unmatched. The CDR3 DNA reads as TGTGCCAGTAGTATTGCGGGGGGCAGGTACGAGCAGTACTTC. Translating gives CASSIAGGRYEQYF.